The 21 T cell receptor beta chains reported below all come from one sample, sequenced in a study of Ad26.COV2.S vaccination and SARS-CoV-2 variants. The assay was immunoSEQ multiplex PCR, and TCRdb's table has in-frame clones only and misses some. This sample carries some 300,000 clones, roughly 80% of them seen once, and the ten largest clones take 2% to 2.5%. Treatment indicated: some 19 received Ad26.COV2.S at low or high dose, single or two shots; roughly five received placebo; per-sample allocation not given. Each sample was drawn 63 days after the first injection (of vaccine or placebo). Sequencing used peripheral blood, obtained in a trial of Ad26.COV2.S vaccine versus placebo. These TCRs come from a person between 18 and 59 years old who received the Ad26.COV2.S COVID-19 vaccine or a placebo.

The chain couples TRBV30 to TRBJ2-7; TRBD2 matches 10 bases. The CDR3 length is 15 residues. V was pared by 1 base and J by 7 bases, with 10 bases of the junction left unmatched. CDR1 and CDR2 (germline): GTSNPN, SVGIG (reference sequence). The CDR3 bases are TGTGCCTGGAGTGAGAATAGCGGGGGGCACCGGGAGCAGTACTTC. Residues: CAWSENSGGHREQYF.

The rearrangement joins TRBV7-9 to TRBJ2-1; TRBD2 is a possible D gene (5 bases). V dropped 5 bases and J dropped 4 bases, with 9 bases sitting between them. CDR3 length: 13 amino acids. CDR1 SEHNR and CDR2 FQNEAQ come from the germline V gene (reference sequence). CDR3 protein: CASSLDLYNEQFF. The CDR3, as DNA: TGTGCCAGCAGCCTGGACTTATACAATGAGCAGTTCTTC.

A note on this clone: Within the sample, other DNA sequences also encode this same CDR3. This sequence joins TRBV11-2 and TRBJ1-2; D remains unclear. The CDR3 contains 14 residues. The V gene lost 0 bases and the J gene lost 1 base, with 6 bases spanning the gap. CDR1 and CDR2 from the germline V gene are SGHAT and FQNNGV. The CDR3 spells CASSLEGSNYGYTF. In DNA, the CDR3 is TGTGCCAGCAGCTTAGAGGGCAGTAACTATGGCTACACCTTC.

V and J are TRBV14 and TRBJ1-4, with D tentatively TRBD1 (6 bases). Per the germline V gene, CDR1 is SGHDN and CDR2 is FVKESK. The CDR3 runs to 11 residues. V gave up 8 bases and J gave up 8 bases, with 9 bases separating them. The CDR3 reads CASSDREKLFF. Here the CDR3 DNA reads TGTGCCAGCTCCGACAGGGAAAAACTGTTTTTT.

The chain carries TRBV18 and TRBJ2-3, with D maybe TRBD2 (5 bases). The length of the CDR3 is 13 residues. CDR1 and CDR2 from the germline V gene are KGHSH and LQKENI. V was shortened by 3 bases and J by 3 bases, with 7 bases between the two germline ends. CDR3 sequence reads: CASSPPGTDTQYF. CDR3 bases: TGTGCCAGCTCACCCCCGGGGACAGATACGCAGTATTTT.

The rearrangement uses TRBV20-1 and TRBJ1-3; no clear D gene. CDR3 length equals 11 residues. Trimming cost V 6 bases and J 4 bases, with 7 bases left between them. Germline CDR1 is DFQATT and CDR2 is SNEGSKA (reference sequence). For the CDR3, the DNA is TGCAGTGCAAAGAGAGGAAACACCATATATTTT. Its translation: CSAKRGNTIYF.

CDR3: CASSIDSTGEKLFF. In DNA form, the CDR3 reads TGTGCCAGTAGTATAGATTCGACGGGTGAAAAACTGTTTTTT. This chain connects TRBV19 to TRBJ1-4; D is uncertain. Deletions cut 0 bases from V and 7 bases from J, with 9 bases between. Per the germline V gene, CDR1 is LNHDA and CDR2 is SQIVND (reference sequence). This CDR3 region has 14 residues.

This chain joins TRBV6-2 or TRBV6-3 and TRBJ1-5, with TRBD1 as a possible D gene (5 bases). The CDR3 sequence is 13 residues long. The V end lost 6 bases, the J end lost 4 bases, and 10 bases lay between the germline ends. Germline V gene data show CDR1 as MNHEY and CDR2 as SVGEGT. The CDR3 DNA reads as TGTGCCAGCAGCGGGACGGGGAATCAGCCCCAGCATTTT. It is translated as CASSGTGNQPQHF.

This chain connects TRBV18 to TRBJ1-6; 8 bases fit TRBD1. Germline V gene data show CDR1 as KGHSH and CDR2 as LQKENI. V gave up 2 bases and J gave up 9 bases; unmatched junction bases: 3. This CDR3 contains 14 residues. CDR3 amino acids: CASSPDRGLSPLHF. The DNA for the CDR3 is TGTGCCAGCTCACCAGACAGGGGCCTTTCACCCCTCCACTTT. The complete variable domain, with remaining parts taken from reference TRBV18 and TRBJ1-6, reads NAGVMQNPRHLVRRRGQEARLRCSPMKGHSHVYWYRQLPEEGLKFMVYLQKENIIDESGMPKERFSAEFPKEGPSILRIQQVVRGDSAAYFCASSPDRGLSPLHFGNGTRLTVT.

This clone turned up a few times. The chain carries TRBV29-1 and TRBJ1-2, with a possible D match to TRBD1 (5 bases). V lost 3 bases to trimming and J lost 2 bases, with 10 bases between them. Germline lookup yields CDR1 SQVTM and CDR2 ANQGSEA. This CDR3 is built from 13 residues. CDR3 region: CSVDPQANYGYTF. The CDR3 coding sequence is TGCAGCGTTGACCCACAGGCGAACTATGGCTACACCTTC.

The J gene is TRBJ2-4, the V gene TRBV19; D not certain. Germline V gives CDR1 LNHDA, CDR2 SQIVND (reference sequence). V lost 3 bases and J 0 bases, leaving 12 bases between the germline ends. CDR3 length: 16 residues. This chain's CDR3 is CASSMLGREAKNIQYF. The CDR3 DNA is TGTGCCAGTAGTATGTTGGGTAGGGAAGCCAAAAACATTCAGTACTTC.

The J gene is TRBJ2-7, the V gene TRBV18; the D is unclear. Germline V gives CDR1 KGHSH, CDR2 LQKENI. V was trimmed by 3 bases and J by 2 bases, leaving 11 bases between them. This CDR3 is 14 amino acids long. The CDR3 reads CASSPPGTPYEQYF. CDR3 nucleotide sequence: TGTGCCAGCTCACCCCCGGGCACACCCTACGAGCAGTACTTC.

The chain carries TRBV29-1 and TRBJ2-2; 7 bases fit TRBD1. The CDR3 consists of 15 residues. Germline CDR1 reads SQVTM; CDR2 reads ANQGSEA. Unmatched junction bases numbered 13, after V lost 5 bases and J lost 7 bases. CDR3 residues: CSVRGLQGTGGELFF. CDR3 DNA sequence: TGCAGCGTTAGGGGATTACAGGGGACGGGCGGGGAGCTGTTTTTT.

The rearrangement uses TRBV9 and TRBJ1-2, with D uncertain. There are 14 residues in the CDR3. The V end lost 6 bases, the J end lost 3 bases, and 15 bases lay between the germline ends. Germline V CDR1 and CDR2: SGDLS, YYNGEE. CDR3 loop: CASTGPFADYGYTF. For the CDR3, the DNA is TGTGCCAGCACCGGGCCATTTGCTGACTATGGCTACACCTTC.

This clone was seen ten or more times. This rearrangement joins TRBV9 to TRBJ1-6; no clear D. The V gene's germline CDR1 is SGDLS and CDR2 YYNGEE. Trimming removed 0 bases at V and 3 bases at J, with 7 bases between. This CDR3 region has 15 residues. Here the CDR3 reads CASSVAPLYNSPLHF. The CDR3 DNA sequence: TGTGCCAGCAGCGTAGCACCACTCTATAATTCACCCCTCCACTTT.

The V gene is TRBV2, the J gene TRBJ1-1, with 8 positions matching TRBD1. The CDR3 is made up of 13 amino acids. Germline CDR1 reads SNHLY; CDR2 reads FYNNEI. V shed 6 bases, J shed 4 bases, and the junction held 4 bases outside the gene matches. The CDR3: CASSADRGTEAFF. CDR3 sequence (DNA): TGTGCCAGCAGCGCCGACAGGGGCACTGAAGCTTTCTTT.

V gene TRBV7-9 combines with J gene TRBJ2-7; 8 positions match TRBD1. V shed 3 bases, J shed 3 bases, and the junction held 4 bases outside the gene matches. The CDR3 consists of 14 residues. Per the germline V gene, CDR1 is SEHNR and CDR2 is FQNEAQ (reference sequence). The CDR3 region has the DNA TGTGCCAGCAGCTTTTGGGACAGGAGCTACGAGCAGTACTTC. Translated: CASSFWDRSYEQYF.

The chain couples TRBV10-3 to TRBJ1-3; D uncertain. The CDR3 covers 14 residues. Germline CDR1 and CDR2: ENHRY and SYGVKD. Deletions cut 4 bases from V and 0 bases from J, with 7 bases between. Here the CDR3 DNA reads TGTGCCATCAGTGGCGTTAGCTCTGGAAACACCATATATTTT. Translating it yields CAISGVSSGNTIYF.

The chain recombines TRBV9 with TRBJ2-3; D unclear. Trimming left V 2 bases short and J 2 bases short, with 12 bases between. There are 15 residues in the CDR3. CDR1 and CDR2 (germline): SGDLS, YYNGEE. CDR3 coding DNA: TGTGCCAGCAGCGTTGGGCAAAACCCCACAGATACGCAGTATTTT. Protein: CASSVGQNPTDTQYF. The complete variable domain, with remaining parts taken from reference TRBV9 and TRBJ2-3, reads DSGVTQTPKHLITATGQRVTLRCSPRSGDLSVYWYQQSLDQGLQFLIQYYNGEERAKGNILERFSAQQFPDLHSELNLSSLELGDSALYFCASSVGQNPTDTQYFGPGTRLTVL.

The rearrangement joins TRBV6-5 to TRBJ2-7; the match to TRBD1 covers 8 bases. With 7 bases clipped from V and 3 bases from J, the junction kept 8 bases outside the gene matches. The CDR3 is 14 amino acids. Germline loops: CDR1 MNHEY, CDR2 SVGAGI. The DNA of the CDR3 is TGTGCCAGCAAGATGACAGGGGCAGGCTACGAGCAGTACTTC. Translation gives CASKMTGAGYEQYF.

CDR3 sequence: CAISGSRTGTNTEAFF. The CDR3 DNA reads TGTGCCATCAGTGGATCTCGGACAGGGACTAACACTGAAGCTTTCTTT. The V call is TRBV10-3, the J call TRBJ1-1, with TRBD1 matching over 8 bases. This CDR3 contains 16 residues. The V gene end was trimmed by 4 bases and the J gene end by 2 bases; junction bases not matched to a gene: 9. Germline values: CDR1 ENHRY, CDR2 SYGVKD.